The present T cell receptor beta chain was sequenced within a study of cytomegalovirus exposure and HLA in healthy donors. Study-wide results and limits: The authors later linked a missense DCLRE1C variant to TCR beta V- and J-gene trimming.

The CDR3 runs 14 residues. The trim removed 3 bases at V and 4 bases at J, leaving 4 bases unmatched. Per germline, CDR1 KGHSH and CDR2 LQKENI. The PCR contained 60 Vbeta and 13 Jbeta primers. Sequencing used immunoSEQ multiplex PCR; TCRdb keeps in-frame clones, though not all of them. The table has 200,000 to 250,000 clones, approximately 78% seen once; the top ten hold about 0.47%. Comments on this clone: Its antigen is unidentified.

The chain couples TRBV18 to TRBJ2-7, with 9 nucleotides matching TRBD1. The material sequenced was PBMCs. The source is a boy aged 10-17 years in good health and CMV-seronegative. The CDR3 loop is CASSPGTGIYEQYF. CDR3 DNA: TGTGCCAGCTCACCTGGGACAGGGATATACGAGCAGTACTTC.